The present TCR beta chain was sequenced within a study of T cell responses to AZD1222 COVID-19 vaccine. Study overall: Second-dose schedules of about 4 or about 12 weeks were combined.

This clone has only one observation. The antigen remains undetermined. Overall study findings and caveats: No repertoire was sampled before or during the peak T cell response, only after it.

Profiled with immunoSEQ multiplex PCR; TCRdb holds only in-frame clones, not every one. The top ten clones hold around 5.9% of a sample with 130,000 or so clones, roughly 92% of them seen once. CDR3 length: 16 amino acids. CDR1 is GTSNPN and CDR2 is SVGIG in the germline V gene (reference sequence). Trimming cost V 0 bases and J 5 bases, with 19 bases left between them. The sequencing here drew on peripheral blood, taken on day 0 of AZD1222 vaccination. The TCR comes from an adult in good health. The chain uses TRBV30 and TRBJ1-2, with a possible D match to TRBD1 (5 bases). The CDR3 region is CAWSVFGTPGRYGYTF. CDR3 sequence (DNA): TGTGCCTGGAGTGTATTTGGGACGCCAGGCCGTTATGGCTACACCTTC. Looking up the rest from reference TRBV30 and TRBJ1-2 gives the full variable domain: SQTIHQWPATLVQPVGSPLSLECTVEGTSNPNLYWYRQAAGRGLQLLFYSVGIGQISSEVPQNLSASRPQDRQFILSSKKLLLSDSGFYLCAWSVFGTPGRYGYTFGSGTRLTVV.